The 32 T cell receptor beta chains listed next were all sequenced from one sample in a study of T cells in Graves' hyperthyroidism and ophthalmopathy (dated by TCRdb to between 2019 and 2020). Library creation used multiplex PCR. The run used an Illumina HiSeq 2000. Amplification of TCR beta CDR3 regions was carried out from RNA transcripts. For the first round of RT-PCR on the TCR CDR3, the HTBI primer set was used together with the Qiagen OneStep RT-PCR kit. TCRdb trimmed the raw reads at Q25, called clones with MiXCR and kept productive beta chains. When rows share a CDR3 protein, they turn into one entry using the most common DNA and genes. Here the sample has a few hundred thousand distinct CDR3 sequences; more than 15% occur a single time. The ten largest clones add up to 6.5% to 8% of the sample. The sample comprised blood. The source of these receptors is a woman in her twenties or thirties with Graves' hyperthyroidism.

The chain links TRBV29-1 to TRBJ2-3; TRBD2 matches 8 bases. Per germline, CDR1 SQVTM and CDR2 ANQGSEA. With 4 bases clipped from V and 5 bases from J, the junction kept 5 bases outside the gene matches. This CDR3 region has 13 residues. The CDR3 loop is CSVVAGREDTQYF. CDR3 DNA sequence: TGCAGCGTTGTAGCGGGGAGGGAAGATACGCAGTATTTT.

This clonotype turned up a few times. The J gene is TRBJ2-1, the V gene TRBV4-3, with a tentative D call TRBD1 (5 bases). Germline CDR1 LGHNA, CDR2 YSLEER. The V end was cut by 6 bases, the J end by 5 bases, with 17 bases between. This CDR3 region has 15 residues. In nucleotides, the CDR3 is TGCGCCAGCAGTCCAGTGCCCTTAGGGGACAATGAGCAGTTCTTC. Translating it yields CASSPVPLGDNEQFF.

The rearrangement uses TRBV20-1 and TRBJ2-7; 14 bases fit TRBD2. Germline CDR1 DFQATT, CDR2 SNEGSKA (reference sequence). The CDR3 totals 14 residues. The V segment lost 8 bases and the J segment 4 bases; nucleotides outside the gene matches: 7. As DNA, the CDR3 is TGCAGTCCTTTGACTAGCGGGAGGGTTTACGAGCAGTACTTC. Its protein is CSPLTSGRVYEQYF.

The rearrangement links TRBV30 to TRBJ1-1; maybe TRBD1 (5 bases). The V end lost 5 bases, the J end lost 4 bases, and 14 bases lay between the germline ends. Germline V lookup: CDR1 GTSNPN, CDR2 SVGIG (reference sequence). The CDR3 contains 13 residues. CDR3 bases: TGTGCCTGGGACGGGGGTGGTCCCACTGAAGCTTTCTTT. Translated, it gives CAWDGGGPTEAFF.

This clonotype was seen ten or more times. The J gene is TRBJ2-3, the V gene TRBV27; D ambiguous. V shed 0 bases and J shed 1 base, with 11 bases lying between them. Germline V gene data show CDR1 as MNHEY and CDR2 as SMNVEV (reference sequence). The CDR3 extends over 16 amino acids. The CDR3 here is CASSLSPTGGTDTQYF. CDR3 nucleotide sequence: TGTGCCAGCAGTTTATCGCCGACTGGGGGCACAGATACGCAGTATTTT.

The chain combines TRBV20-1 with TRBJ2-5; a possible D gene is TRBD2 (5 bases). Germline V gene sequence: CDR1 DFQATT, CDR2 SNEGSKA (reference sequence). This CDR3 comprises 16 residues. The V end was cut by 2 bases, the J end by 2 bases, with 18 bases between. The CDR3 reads CSARSSGSGSQETQYF. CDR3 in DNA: TGCAGTGCTAGATCATCCGGGTCGGGATCGCAAGAGACCCAGTACTTC.

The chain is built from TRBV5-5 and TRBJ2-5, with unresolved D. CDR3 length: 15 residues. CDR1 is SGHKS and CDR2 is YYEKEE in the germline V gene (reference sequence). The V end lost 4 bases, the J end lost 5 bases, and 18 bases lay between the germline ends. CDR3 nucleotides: TGTGCCAGCAGCCGCATGTTTTCTCAGCTTGAGACCCAGTACTTC. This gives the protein CASSRMFSQLETQYF.

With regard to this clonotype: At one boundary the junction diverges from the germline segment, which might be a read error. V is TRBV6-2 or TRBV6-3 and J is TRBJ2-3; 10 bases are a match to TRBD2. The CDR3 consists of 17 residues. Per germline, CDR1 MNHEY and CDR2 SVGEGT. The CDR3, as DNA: TGTGCCGGCAGTTACTTCGCTAGCGGGAGTAATACAGATACGCAGTATTTT. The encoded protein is CAGSYFASGSNTDTQYF.

In DNA, the CDR3 is TGTGCCACCAGCAGAGCGGTGGAATACGAGCAGTACTTC. Its translation: CATSRAVEYEQYF. This chain uses TRBV15 with TRBJ2-7; D is unclear. CDR3 size: 13 residues. V lost 1 base and J lost 4, with 8 bases in between. CDR1 is LNHNV, CDR2 YYDKDF, per germline (reference sequence).

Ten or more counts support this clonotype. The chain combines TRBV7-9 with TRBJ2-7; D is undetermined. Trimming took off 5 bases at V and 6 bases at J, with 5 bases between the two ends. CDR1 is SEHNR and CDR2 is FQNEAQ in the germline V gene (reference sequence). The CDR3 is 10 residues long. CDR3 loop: CASSPTEQYF. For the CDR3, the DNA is TGTGCCAGCAGCCCGACCGAGCAGTACTTC.

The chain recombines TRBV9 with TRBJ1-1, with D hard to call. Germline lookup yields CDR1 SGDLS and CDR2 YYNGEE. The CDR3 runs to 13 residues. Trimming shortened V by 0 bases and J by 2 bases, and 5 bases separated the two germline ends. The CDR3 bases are TGTGCCAGCAGCGTAGCTAGAAACACTGAAGCTTTCTTT. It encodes CASSVARNTEAFF.

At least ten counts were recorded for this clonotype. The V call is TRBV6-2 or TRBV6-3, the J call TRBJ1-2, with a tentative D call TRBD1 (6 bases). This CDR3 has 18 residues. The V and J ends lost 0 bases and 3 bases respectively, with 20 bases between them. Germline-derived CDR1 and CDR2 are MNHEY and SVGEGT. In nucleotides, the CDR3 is TGTGCCAGCAGTTACTCAGGGACATATGACAAGAAGGACTATGGCTACACCTTC. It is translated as CASSYSGTYDKKDYGYTF.

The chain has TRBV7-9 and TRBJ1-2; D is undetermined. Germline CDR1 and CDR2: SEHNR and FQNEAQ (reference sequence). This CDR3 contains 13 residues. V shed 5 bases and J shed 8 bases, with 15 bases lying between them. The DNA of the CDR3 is TGTGCCAGCAGCCCAAGGACGAGCGACGGCTACACCTTC. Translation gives CASSPRTSDGYTF.

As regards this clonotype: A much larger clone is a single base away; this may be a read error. CDR3 loop: CAWSVMAEQGNYGYTF. The CDR3 DNA follows: TGTGCCTGGAGTGTCATGGCGGAACAAGGAAACTATGGCTACACCTTC. This rearrangement joins TRBV30 to TRBJ1-2; D not certain. The germline gives CDR1 GTSNPN, CDR2 SVGIG (reference sequence). V shed 0 bases and J shed 2 bases, with 16 bases lying between them. The CDR3 spans 16 residues. The whole variable domain, remainder taken from reference TRBV30 and TRBJ1-2, is SQTIHQWPATLVQPVGSPLSLECTVEGTSNPNLYWYRQAAGRGLQLLFYSVGIGQISSEVPQNLSASRPQDRQFILSSKKLLLSDSGFYLCAWSVMAEQGNYGYTFGSGTRLTVV.

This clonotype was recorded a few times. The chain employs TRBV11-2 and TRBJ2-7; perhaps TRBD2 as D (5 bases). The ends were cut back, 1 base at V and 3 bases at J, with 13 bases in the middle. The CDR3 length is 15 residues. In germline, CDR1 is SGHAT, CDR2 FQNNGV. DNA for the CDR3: TGTGCCAGCAGCTTAGGAGGAGGACCCCGCTACGAGCAGTACTTC. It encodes CASSLGGGPRYEQYF.

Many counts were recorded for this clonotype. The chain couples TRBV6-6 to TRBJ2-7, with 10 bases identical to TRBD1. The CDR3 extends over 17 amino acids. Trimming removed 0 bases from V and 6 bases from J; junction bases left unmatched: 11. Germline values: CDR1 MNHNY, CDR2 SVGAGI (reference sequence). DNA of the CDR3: TGTGCCAGCAGTTACTCGAAAAGGGGACAGGGGAGCGGCGAGCAGTACTTC. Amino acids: CASSYSKRGQGSGEQYF.

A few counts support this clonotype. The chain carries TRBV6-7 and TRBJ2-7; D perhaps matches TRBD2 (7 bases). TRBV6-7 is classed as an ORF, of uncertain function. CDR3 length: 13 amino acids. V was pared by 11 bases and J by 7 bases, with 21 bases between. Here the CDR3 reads CARPLEQGGEQYF. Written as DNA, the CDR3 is TGTGCCCGTCCTTTGGAACAGGGAGGGGAGCAGTACTTC.

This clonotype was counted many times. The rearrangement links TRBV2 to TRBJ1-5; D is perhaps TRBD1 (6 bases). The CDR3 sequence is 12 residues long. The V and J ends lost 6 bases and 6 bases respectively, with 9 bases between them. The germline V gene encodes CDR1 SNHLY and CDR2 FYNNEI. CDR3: CASRTDSQPQHF. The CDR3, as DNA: TGTGCCAGCAGAACGGACAGTCAGCCCCAGCATTTT.

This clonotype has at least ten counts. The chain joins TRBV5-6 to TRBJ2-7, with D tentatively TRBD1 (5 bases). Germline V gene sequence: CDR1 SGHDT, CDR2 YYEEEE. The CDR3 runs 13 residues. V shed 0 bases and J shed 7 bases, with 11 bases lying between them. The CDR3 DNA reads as TGTGCCAGCAGCTTGGGGGGCGGAGTTGAGCAGTACTTC. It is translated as CASSLGGGVEQYF.

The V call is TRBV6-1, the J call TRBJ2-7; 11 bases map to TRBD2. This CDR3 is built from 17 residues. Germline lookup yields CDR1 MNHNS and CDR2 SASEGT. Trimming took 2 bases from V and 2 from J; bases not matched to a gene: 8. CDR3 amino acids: CASSELRLAGLPYEQYF. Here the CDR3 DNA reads TGTGCCAGCAGTGAATTGAGACTAGCGGGGCTCCCCTACGAGCAGTACTTC.

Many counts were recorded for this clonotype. The CDR3 loop is CAWSRRAGTEAFF. CDR3 bases: TGTGCCTGGAGCCGCAGGGCTGGCACTGAAGCTTTCTTT. The V and J genes are TRBV30 and TRBJ1-1; perhaps TRBD1 as D (5 bases). Trimming stripped 3 bases from V and 4 bases from J, with 12 bases between. The CDR3 has 13 residues. Germline V gene sequence: CDR1 GTSNPN, CDR2 SVGIG (reference sequence).

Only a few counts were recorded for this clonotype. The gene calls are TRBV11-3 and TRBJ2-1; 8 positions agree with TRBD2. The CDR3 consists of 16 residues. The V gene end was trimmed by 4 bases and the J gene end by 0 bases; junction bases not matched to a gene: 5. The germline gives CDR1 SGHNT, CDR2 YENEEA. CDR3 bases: TGTGCCAGCAGCTGGGGTAGCGGGACCTCCTACAATGAGCAGTTCTTC. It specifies CASSWGSGTSYNEQFF.

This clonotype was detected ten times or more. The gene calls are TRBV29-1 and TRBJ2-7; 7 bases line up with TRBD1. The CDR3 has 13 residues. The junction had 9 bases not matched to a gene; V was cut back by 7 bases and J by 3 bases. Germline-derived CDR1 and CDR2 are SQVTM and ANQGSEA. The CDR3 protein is CSAWTPGGYEQYF. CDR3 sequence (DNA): TGCAGCGCATGGACCCCAGGGGGCTACGAGCAGTACTTC.

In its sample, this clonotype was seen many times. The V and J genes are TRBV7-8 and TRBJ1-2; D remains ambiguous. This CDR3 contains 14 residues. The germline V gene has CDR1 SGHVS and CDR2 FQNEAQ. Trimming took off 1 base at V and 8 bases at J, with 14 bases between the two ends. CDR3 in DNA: TGTGCCAGCAGCTTAGTCCCCCGCGAGGGCGGCTACACCTTC. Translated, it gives CASSLVPREGGYTF.

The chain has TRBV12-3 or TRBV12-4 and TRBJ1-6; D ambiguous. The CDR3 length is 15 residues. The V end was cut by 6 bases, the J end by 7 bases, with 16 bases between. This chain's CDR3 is CASRSARSGNSPLHF. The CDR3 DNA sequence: TGTGCCAGCAGGTCCGCCAGGAGTGGGAATTCACCCCTCCACTTT.

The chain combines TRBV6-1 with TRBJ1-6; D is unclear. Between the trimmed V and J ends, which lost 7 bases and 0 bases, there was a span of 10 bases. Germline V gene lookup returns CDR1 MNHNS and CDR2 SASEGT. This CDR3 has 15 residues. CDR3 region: CASKKRSSYNSPLHF. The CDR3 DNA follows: TGTGCCAGCAAGAAACGGAGCTCCTATAATTCACCCCTCCACTTT.

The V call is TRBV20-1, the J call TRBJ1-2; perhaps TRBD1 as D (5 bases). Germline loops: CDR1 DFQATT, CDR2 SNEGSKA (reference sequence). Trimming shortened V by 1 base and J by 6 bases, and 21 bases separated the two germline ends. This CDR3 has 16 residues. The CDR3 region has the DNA TGCAGTGCTAGAGGGGCCTATCTACAGGAGGATCATGGCTACACCTTC. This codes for CSARGAYLQEDHGYTF.

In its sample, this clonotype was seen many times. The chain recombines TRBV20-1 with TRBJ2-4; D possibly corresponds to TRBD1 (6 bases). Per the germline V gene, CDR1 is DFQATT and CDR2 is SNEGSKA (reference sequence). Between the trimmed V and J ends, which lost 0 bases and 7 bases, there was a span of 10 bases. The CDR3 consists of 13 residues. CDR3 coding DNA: TGCAGTGCTAGAGATGCAGGGGTGAACATTCAGTACTTC. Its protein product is CSARDAGVNIQYF.

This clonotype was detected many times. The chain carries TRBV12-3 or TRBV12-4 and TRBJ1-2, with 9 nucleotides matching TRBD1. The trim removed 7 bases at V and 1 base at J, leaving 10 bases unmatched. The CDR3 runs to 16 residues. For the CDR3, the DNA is TGTGCCAGCACCCAGGGAGACAGGGGGTTTAACTATGGCTACACCTTC. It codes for CASTQGDRGFNYGYTF.

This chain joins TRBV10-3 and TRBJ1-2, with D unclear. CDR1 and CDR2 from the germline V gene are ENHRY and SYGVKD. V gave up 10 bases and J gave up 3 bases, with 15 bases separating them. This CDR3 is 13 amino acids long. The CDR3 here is CARKDNLDYGYTF. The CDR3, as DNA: TGTGCCAGAAAAGACAACTTGGACTATGGCTACACCTTC.

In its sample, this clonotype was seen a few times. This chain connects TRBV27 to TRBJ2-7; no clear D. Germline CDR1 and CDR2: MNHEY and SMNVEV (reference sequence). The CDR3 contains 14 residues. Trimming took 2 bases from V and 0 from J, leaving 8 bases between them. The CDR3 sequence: CASSLRPDSYEQYF. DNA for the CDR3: TGTGCCAGCAGTTTAAGACCGGACTCCTACGAGCAGTACTTC.

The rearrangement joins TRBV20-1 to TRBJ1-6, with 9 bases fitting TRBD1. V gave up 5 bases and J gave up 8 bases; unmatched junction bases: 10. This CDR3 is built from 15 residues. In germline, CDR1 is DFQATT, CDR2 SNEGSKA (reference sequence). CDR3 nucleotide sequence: TGCAGTGCTCCACCGAGCACAGGGGGCTATTCACCCCTCCACTTT. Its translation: CSAPPSTGGYSPLHF.